These 14 T cell receptor beta chains were sequenced from one sample in a study of blood T cell repertoires in COVID-19. Method: immunoSEQ multiplex PCR; TCRdb's copy keeps in-frame clones and lacks some. The sample contains about 180,000 clones, approximately 85% of which appear only once. Material for sequencing was peripheral blood. The origin of the receptors is a man in his 60s with acute or convalescent COVID-19.

The V call is TRBV24-1, the J call TRBJ2-3; TRBD1 agrees at 10 bases. The germline V gene has CDR1 KGHDR and CDR2 SFDVKD. After removal of 4 bases from V and 3 bases from J, the junction contained 6 bases not matched to a gene. The CDR3 loop spans 16 amino acids. CDR3 loop: CATSDRTGGGTDTQYF. CDR3 in DNA: TGTGCCACCAGTGACCGGACAGGGGGAGGGACAGATACGCAGTATTTT.

V gene TRBV6-6 combines with J gene TRBJ2-7; perhaps TRBD2 as D (6 bases). With 0 bases removed from V and 2 bases from J, the gap between germline ends came to 8 bases. This CDR3 spans 14 amino acids. From germline, CDR1 is MNHNY and CDR2 SVGAGI (reference sequence). This CDR3 is CASSYSREAYEQYF. CDR3 bases: TGTGCCAGCAGTTACTCGAGGGAGGCCTACGAGCAGTACTTC.

The rearrangement joins TRBV12-5 to TRBJ2-1, with TRBD2 identical over 9 bases. CDR1 and CDR2 from the germline V gene are LGHNT and FRNRAP. V shed 0 bases, J shed 4 bases, and the junction held 4 bases outside the gene matches. The CDR3 totals 16 residues. CDR3 coding DNA: TGTGCTAGTGGTTTGGTCCGACTAGCGGATTACAATGAGCAGTTCTTC. Its translation is CASGLVRLADYNEQFF.

This sequence joins TRBV5-1 and TRBJ2-1; tentative D call: TRBD1 (5 bases). The CDR3 is made up of 14 amino acids. Trimming left V 2 bases short and J 3 bases short, with 9 bases between. From germline, CDR1 is SGHRS and CDR2 YFSETQ. CDR3 nucleotide sequence: TGCGCCAGCAGCTTCGGACATAACTACAATGAGCAGTTCTTC. It yields the protein CASSFGHNYNEQFF.

The chain couples TRBV7-3 to TRBJ2-5; TRBD2 is a possible D gene (7 bases). V was shortened by 4 bases and J by 2 bases, with 14 bases between the two germline ends. Germline-derived CDR1 and CDR2 are SGHTA and FQGTGA. The length of the CDR3 is 15 residues. The CDR3 DNA sequence: TGTGCCAGCAGCTCAGGAGAGGGGGGGCAAGAGACCCAGTACTTC. Translating gives CASSSGEGGQETQYF.

This chain joins TRBV28 and TRBJ1-5, with 9 bases lining up with TRBD1. Per germline, CDR1 MDHEN and CDR2 SYDVKM. The CDR3 loop spans 14 amino acids. Trimming took 6 bases from V and 6 from J; bases not matched to a gene: 6. The CDR3 spells CASRAGTGSQPQHF. Here the CDR3 DNA reads TGTGCCAGCAGGGCCGGGACAGGGAGTCAGCCCCAGCATTTT.

The chain carries TRBV19 and TRBJ2-3; TRBD2 matches at 7 bases. Germline V gene lookup returns CDR1 LNHDA and CDR2 SQIVND (reference sequence). The CDR3 runs to 14 residues. The trim removed 1 base at V and 4 bases at J, leaving 2 bases unmatched. The CDR3 nucleotides read TGTGCCAGTAGTATAGGGACTAGGGCAGATACGCAGTATTTT. It translates to CASSIGTRADTQYF.

The rearrangement links TRBV19 to TRBJ2-7; 14 bases are shared with TRBD2. This CDR3 region has 16 residues. Germline V gives CDR1 LNHDA, CDR2 SQIVND (reference sequence). Unmatched junction bases numbered 14, after V lost 10 bases and J lost 6 bases. CDR3 nucleotide sequence: TGTGCCACCCAGACTAGCGGGAGGGCCCCATCCGGCGAGCAGTACTTC. It translates to CATQTSGRAPSGEQYF.

This clone was counted a single time. V usage is TRBV28 and J usage is TRBJ2-1; TRBD2 agrees at 8 bases. Trimming removed 7 bases from V and 3 bases from J; junction bases left unmatched: 5. Germline V gene data show CDR1 as MDHEN and CDR2 as SYDVKM. This CDR3 region has 14 residues. The CDR3 DNA follows: TGTGCCAGCAATTACGGGAGGGACTACAATGAGCAGTTCTTC. Translating it yields CASNYGRDYNEQFF. The variable domain in full, completed from reference TRBV28 and TRBJ2-1, reads DVKVTQSSRYLVKRTGEKVFLECVQDMDHENMFWYRQDPGLGLRLIYFSYDVKMKEKGDIPEGYSVSREKKERFSLILESASTNQTSMYLCASNYGRDYNEQFFGPGTRLTVL.

The V and J genes are TRBV3-1 (or the pseudogene TRBV3-2) and TRBJ2-5; 8 bases agree with TRBD1. Germline V gene data show CDR1 as LGHDT and CDR2 as YNNKEL (reference sequence). J gave up 0 bases and V 4 bases, and 7 bases lay outside the gene matches. CDR3 length: 16 amino acids. The CDR3 loop is CASSPLGQENQETQYF. The DNA of the CDR3 is TGTGCCAGCAGCCCCTTGGGACAGGAAAACCAAGAGACCCAGTACTTC.

This chain links TRBV2 with TRBJ2-5, with 11 bases matching TRBD2. Looked up from germline, CDR1 is SNHLY and CDR2 is FYNNEI. The CDR3 extends over 16 amino acids. Losses at the gene ends were 6 bases for V and 6 bases for J; bases not matched to a gene: 12. The CDR3 nucleotides read TGTGCCAGCAGCGACACTAGCGGGAGTAGCTGGAAGACCCAGTACTTC. Residues: CASSDTSGSSWKTQYF. Together with reference TRBV2 and TRBJ2-5, the CDR3 gives the full variable domain: EPEVTQTPSHQVTQMGQEVILRCVPISNHLYFYWYRQILGQKVEFLVSFYNNEISEKSEIFDDQFSVERPDGSNFTLKIRSTKLEDSAMYFCASSDTSGSSWKTQYFGPGTRLLVL.

The chain is built from TRBV7-2 and TRBJ1-6, with a tentative D call TRBD1 (5 bases). The CDR3 contains 16 residues. With 1 base removed from V and 8 bases from J, the gap between germline ends came to 15 bases. Looked up from germline, CDR1 is SGHTA and CDR2 is FQGNSA. The CDR3 DNA reads as TGTGCCAGCAGCTTAGTGGCGGGACGGGTATATTCACCCCTCCACTTT. Translating gives CASSLVAGRVYSPLHF.

This chain uses TRBV5-1 with TRBJ2-2; D is unresolved. Trimming took 0 bases from V and 5 from J, leaving 8 bases between them. The CDR3 has 14 amino acids. Germline V lookup: CDR1 SGHRS, CDR2 YFSETQ. DNA for the CDR3: TGCGCCAGCAGCTTGGACACAGAAACCGGGGAGCTGTTTTTT. It yields the protein CASSLDTETGELFF. The full variable domain, with the rest looked up from reference TRBV5-1 and TRBJ2-2, is KAGVTQTPRYLIKTRGQQVTLSCSPISGHRSVSWYQQTPGQGLQFLFEYFSETQRNKGNFPGRFSGRQFSNSRSEMNVSTLELGDSALYLCASSLDTETGELFFGEGSRLTVL.

The gene calls are TRBV28 and TRBJ1-6; tentatively, D is TRBD1 (5 bases). CDR1 and CDR2 from the germline V gene are MDHEN and SYDVKM. Trimming took off 5 bases at V and 8 bases at J, with 31 bases between the two ends. CDR3 length: 20 amino acids. The CDR3 region has the DNA TGTGCCAGCAGTCCTGCCGGGTTCGCCCTCAGCCCAGGGAAAGATTCACCCCTCCACTTT. It specifies CASSPAGFALSPGKDSPLHF.